This TCR beta chain was captured in a study of blood T cell repertoires in COVID-19. The CDR3 totals 14 residues. Germline V CDR1 and CDR2: MNHEY, SVGEGT. V was shortened by 6 bases and J by 6 bases, with 12 bases between the two germline ends. The table came from immunoSEQ multiplex PCR; TCRdb's copy has only in-frame clones and leaves some out. This repertoire shows a few hundred thousand clones, more than 75% found once; its top ten account for 6.6%. The participants were between 18 and 89 years old and came from some 23 US areas. This clone has only one observation. The sequenced sample was PBMCs or T cells enriched from blood (not recorded which). This receptor was taken from a woman aged 50 to 65 who had been exposed to COVID-19. V usage is TRBV6-2 or TRBV6-3 and J usage is TRBJ1-6; D not certain. DNA of the CDR3: TGTGCCAGCAGCCAGCCGGGTTCTAATTCACCCCTCCACTTT. Amino acids: CASSQPGSNSPLHF.